The T cell receptor beta chain under discussion was sequenced for a study of OX40 agonist ivuxolimab in advanced cancers. At the level of the whole study: Ivuxolimab was a fully human IgG2 agonistic monoclonal antibody targeting the costimulatory receptor OX40 (CD134). Intravenous ivuxolimab was administered to patients every 2 weeks at six dose levels: 0.01, 0.1, 0.3, 1.5, 3 and 10 mg/kg. Of the approximately 50 dose-escalation patients, hepatocellular carcinoma was present in approximately 20, melanoma in approximately 15, renal cell carcinoma in 9 and head and neck cancer in 9. A male proportion of nearly 85% and a mean age of roughly 55 years, ranging from about 23 to 90, were recorded for the dose-escalation cohort. Prior anti-PD-1, anti-PD-L1 or anti-CTLA-4 therapy was permitted, and about 40% of dose-escalation patients had received checkpoint inhibitors. Partial responses occurred in three dose-escalation patients: two with cutaneous melanoma and one with hepatocellular carcinoma. The point of sequencing TCRbeta in the periphery was to test whether ivuxolimab changed TCR sequence diversity and drove clonal T-cell expansion. The paper describes the monotherapy dose-escalation part (N ≈ 52 patients) of the phase I trial of ivuxolimab. Findings and caveats that apply to the study as a whole: At doses of 0.1 to 3.0 mg/kg, clonal expansion of both CD4+ and CD8+ blood T cells was observed from baseline to week 6. Which antigens the clonally expanded peripheral T cells were specific for was not determined. In the 0.1-3.0 mg/kg groups, partial responders were among the patients with the lowest normalized peripheral clonal expansion, particularly in CD8+ T cells. Low levels of normalized T-cell clonal expansion were also shown by some nonresponding patients. After ivuxolimab, more expanded clones were found on average in CD8+ T cells than in CD4+ T cells.

V gives up 3 bases and J gives up 2 bases, and the segment between their germline ends measures 11 bases. Via the germline V gene (reference sequence), CDR1 is LNHDA and CDR2 SQIVND. Counted from cysteine to phenylalanine, this CDR3 has 15 amino acids. Kept here is only the CDR3 DNA, which spans 45 bases and is read in frame from base 1. Genomic DNA was isolated from the sorted cells so that the TCRbeta CDR3 region could be sequenced. TCRbeta CDR3 regions were sequenced using the immunoSEQ Assay. TCRdb holds this immuneACCESS table with in-frame rearrangements only. Some clones are missing; in checked studies, unresolved V genes explain under half, and the rest has no known cause. The sample table contains 85,000 to 90,000 clones; only one count was recorded for around nine tenths of them. Clones ranked in the top ten supply 0.9% to 1.2% of the sample. The trial excluded patients who had a history of autoimmune disease or who were on systemic immunosuppression. Peripheral blood for TCR sequencing was collected from all dose cohorts at baseline, on cycle 4 day 1, and on cycle 7 day 1. The samples were drawn from a first-in-human, open-label, multicenter phase I dose-escalation trial of ivuxolimab. The trial enrolled adults with locally advanced or metastatic head and neck squamous cell, hepatocellular, melanoma or renal cell carcinoma. Before TCR sequencing, CD4+ T cells and CD8+ T cells were sorted from peripheral blood as separate populations.

With respect to this clone: The antigen this receptor binds is unknown. Nothing much larger sits one base from this clone, and base qualities are not available.

This TCR derives from an adult with an advanced solid tumor such as melanoma, head and neck, liver or kidney cancer. The sample in question was CD4+ or CD8+ T cells sorted from blood, obtained in a trial of the OX40 agonist ivuxolimab. Recombination joined TRBV19 with TRBJ1-5; no D gene call is confident. The DNA sequence is TGTGCCAGTAGTATTCTCGGAAGGGGCAATCAGCCCCAGCATTTT. Translated, this is CASSILGRGNQPQHF.